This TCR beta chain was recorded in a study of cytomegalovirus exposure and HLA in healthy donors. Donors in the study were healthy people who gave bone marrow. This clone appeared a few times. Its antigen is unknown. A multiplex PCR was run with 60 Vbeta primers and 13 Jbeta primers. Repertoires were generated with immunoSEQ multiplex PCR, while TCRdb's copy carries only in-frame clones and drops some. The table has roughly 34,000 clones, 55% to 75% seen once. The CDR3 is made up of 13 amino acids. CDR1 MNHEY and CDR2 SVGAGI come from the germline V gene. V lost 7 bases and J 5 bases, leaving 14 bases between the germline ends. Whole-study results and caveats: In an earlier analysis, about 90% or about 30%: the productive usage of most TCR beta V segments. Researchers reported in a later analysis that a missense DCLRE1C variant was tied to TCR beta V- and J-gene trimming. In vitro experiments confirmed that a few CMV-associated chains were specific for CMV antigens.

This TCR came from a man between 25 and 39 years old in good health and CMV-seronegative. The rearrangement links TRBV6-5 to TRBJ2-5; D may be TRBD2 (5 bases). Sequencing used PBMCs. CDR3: CASTMGSGETQYF. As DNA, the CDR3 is TGTGCCAGCACTATGGGTTCGGGGGAGACCCAGTACTTC.